A single sample gave rise to the 16 T cell receptor beta chains below, sequenced in a study of OX40 agonist ivuxolimab in advanced cancers. Preparation of the library involved the immunoSEQ multiplex PCR assay. As stored in TCRdb, this immuneACCESS dataset retains in-frame rearrangements with V and J assigned. A fraction of the clones does not appear; measured against another copy, unresolved V genes explain less than half of the discrepancy, and the remainder lacks a known reason. The sample profile shows 9,500 to 13,000 clones; 60% to 85% of them were found once. The ten biggest clones cover around a fifth of the sample. The sequencing used CD4+ or CD8+ T cells sorted from blood, collected in a trial of the OX40 agonist ivuxolimab. The source is an adult with an advanced solid tumor such as melanoma, head and neck, liver or kidney cancer.

This clone was counted once. Other DNA sequences in this sample translate to the same CDR3. CDR3 sequence: CSVSMKTAGVNYGYTF. In DNA form, the CDR3 reads TGCAGCGTTTCGATGAAAACGGCAGGGGTGAACTATGGCTACACCTTC. This chain connects TRBV29-1 to TRBJ1-2, with D possibly matching TRBD1 (6 bases). CDR1 is SQVTM, CDR2 ANQGSEA, per germline. Trimming left V 5 bases short and J 2 bases short, with 21 bases between. The CDR3 totals 16 residues.

This clone was seen more than once but under ten times. This chain uses TRBV11-2 with TRBJ2-7; 7 bases align to TRBD1. This CDR3 has 15 amino acids. V was clipped by 5 bases and J by 0 bases; unmatched bases: 7. Per germline, CDR1 SGHAT and CDR2 FQNNGV. CDR3 sequence: CASSEDRTHSYEQYF. CDR3 bases: TGTGCCAGCAGCGAGGACAGGACCCACTCCTACGAGCAGTACTTC.

The genes are TRBV5-6 and TRBJ2-7, with TRBD1 as a possible D gene (6 bases). There are 12 residues in the CDR3. V was pared by 0 bases and J by 7 bases, with 8 bases between. Germline V gene data show CDR1 as SGHDT and CDR2 as YYEEEE. The CDR3 sequence is CASSLVQGEQYF. DNA of the CDR3: TGTGCCAGCAGCTTGGTGCAGGGGGAGCAGTACTTC.

V gene TRBV11-2 combines with J gene TRBJ2-7; D is unclear. Germline V gene lookup returns CDR1 SGHAT and CDR2 FQNNGV. The germline V and J ends were trimmed by 5 bases and 1 base, with 18 bases remaining between them. CDR3 length: 16 amino acids. The CDR3 DNA follows: TGTGCCAGCAGCCCCCGGTTGAGGCAGAAGTCCTACGAGCAGTACTTC. The encoded protein is CASSPRLRQKSYEQYF.

The chain couples TRBV6-5 to TRBJ2-7; no clear D. The V end lost 2 bases, the J end lost 0 bases, and 8 bases lay between the germline ends. Germline loops: CDR1 MNHEY, CDR2 SVGAGI. The CDR3 covers 14 residues. CDR3 loop: CASSYGRYSYEQYF. The CDR3 nucleotides read TGTGCCAGCAGTTACGGAAGATACTCCTACGAGCAGTACTTC.

The chain links TRBV7-2 to TRBJ2-3, with D tentatively TRBD2 (7 bases). Germline assignment: CDR1 SGHTA and CDR2 FQGNSA. This CDR3 has 18 amino acids. V was pared by 1 base and J by 0 bases, with 17 bases between. The CDR3 DNA is TGTGCCAGCAGCTTAGGGGGGGGCGGATACCCTAGCACAGATACGCAGTATTTT. Translated, it gives CASSLGGGGYPSTDTQYF.

The chain links TRBV28 to TRBJ1-2; the match to TRBD1 covers 9 bases. The CDR3 loop spans 14 amino acids. CDR1 MDHEN and CDR2 SYDVKM come from the germline V gene. The V segment lost 6 bases and the J segment 4 bases; nucleotides outside the gene matches: 6. The CDR3 coding sequence is TGTGCCAGCAGCCCCGGACAGGGGTTCTATGGCTACACCTTC. Protein: CASSPGQGFYGYTF.

The rearrangement uses TRBV5-4 and TRBJ2-3, with D possibly being TRBD1 (6 bases). The CDR3 covers 16 residues. The V gene lost 4 bases and the J gene lost 2 bases, with 17 bases spanning the gap. The V gene's germline CDR1 is SGHNT and CDR2 YYREEE (reference sequence). CDR3 loop: CASSVEGDGYTDTQYF. CDR3 DNA sequence: TGTGCCAGCAGCGTCGAGGGGGACGGCTACACAGATACGCAGTATTTT.

This clone is judged medium-sized. The J gene is TRBJ2-1, the V gene TRBV4-1, with 7 bases matching TRBD2. Unmatched junction bases numbered 5, after V lost 3 bases and J lost 6 bases. Per germline, CDR1 MGHRA and CDR2 YSYEKL. This CDR3 spans 14 amino acids. The CDR3 DNA reads TGCGCCAGCAGCCACCGACTAGCAGCCAATGAGCAGTTCTTC. Protein product: CASSHRLAANEQFF.

V is TRBV6-5 and J is TRBJ2-7, with unresolved D. The CDR3 consists of 13 residues. V was shortened by 7 bases and J by 0 bases, with 10 bases between the two germline ends. Looked up from germline, CDR1 is MNHEY and CDR2 is SVGAGI. The CDR3 region is CASTDASSYEQYF. The CDR3 region has the DNA TGTGCCAGCACTGACGCTTCCTCCTACGAGCAGTACTTC.

The chain carries TRBV6-9 and TRBJ2-7, with D unclear. Trimming took 7 bases from V and 9 from J, leaving 19 bases between them. Germline V gives CDR1 MNHGY, CDR2 SVAAGI. CDR3 length equals 13 residues. CDR3 nucleotides: TGTGCCAGCAACCAGACCCCTGCTTGTGGGCAGTACTTC. Translation gives CASNQTPACGQYF.

This clone was counted once. The chain joins TRBV19 to TRBJ2-7; the match to TRBD2 covers 8 bases. CDR1 is LNHDA, CDR2 SQIVND, per germline (reference sequence). V trimming: 3 bases; J trimming: 0 bases; junction bases outside the gene matches: 4. The CDR3 has 15 amino acids. CDR3 residues: CASSMERGSSYEQYF. The CDR3 bases are TGTGCCAGTAGTATGGAGCGGGGGAGCTCCTACGAGCAGTACTTC.

The chain couples TRBV5-6 to TRBJ1-5, with 11 nucleotides matching TRBD1. The germline gives CDR1 SGHDT, CDR2 YYEEEE. The V and J ends lost 2 bases and 4 bases, in that order; junction bases with no gene match: 2. There are 15 residues in the CDR3. The CDR3 region is CASSLGDRGNQPQHF. Here the CDR3 DNA reads TGTGCCAGCAGCTTAGGGGACAGGGGGAATCAGCCCCAGCATTTT.

The chain joins TRBV7-6 to TRBJ1-3, with 7 bases fitting TRBD1. Germline trimming cut 1 base from V and 8 bases from J; bases unmatched to any gene: 8. From germline, CDR1 is SGHVS and CDR2 FNYEAQ. The CDR3 runs 15 residues. CDR3 coding DNA: TGTGCCAGCAGCTTAGTTGCGACAGGGACAGACACCATATATTTT. It encodes CASSLVATGTDTIYF.

V is TRBV5-6 and J is TRBJ2-7; 8 nucleotides line up with TRBD1. Germline V CDR1 and CDR2: SGHDT, YYEEEE. This CDR3 region has 14 residues. Germline trimming cut 0 bases from V and 4 bases from J; bases unmatched to any gene: 3. The CDR3 DNA reads TGTGCCAGCAGCTTGGTCAGGGGGCCTTACGAGCAGTACTTC. Translating it yields CASSLVRGPYEQYF. Variable domain in full (rest from reference TRBV5-6 and TRBJ2-7): DAGVTQSPTHLIKTRGQQVTLRCSPKSGHDTVSWYQQALGQGPQFIFQYYEEEERQRGNFPDRFSGHQFPNYSSELNVNALLLGDSALYLCASSLVRGPYEQYFGPGTRLTVT.

The rearrangement joins TRBV30 to TRBJ2-7; 8 bases line up with TRBD1. The CDR3 contains 14 residues. V shed 5 bases, J shed 6 bases, and the junction held 12 bases outside the gene matches. Looked up from germline, CDR1 is GTSNPN and CDR2 is SVGIG (reference sequence). CDR3 nucleotide sequence: TGTGCCTGGGCTCACGGACAGGGAGGCGGCGAGCAGTACTTC. It translates to CAWAHGQGGGEQYF.